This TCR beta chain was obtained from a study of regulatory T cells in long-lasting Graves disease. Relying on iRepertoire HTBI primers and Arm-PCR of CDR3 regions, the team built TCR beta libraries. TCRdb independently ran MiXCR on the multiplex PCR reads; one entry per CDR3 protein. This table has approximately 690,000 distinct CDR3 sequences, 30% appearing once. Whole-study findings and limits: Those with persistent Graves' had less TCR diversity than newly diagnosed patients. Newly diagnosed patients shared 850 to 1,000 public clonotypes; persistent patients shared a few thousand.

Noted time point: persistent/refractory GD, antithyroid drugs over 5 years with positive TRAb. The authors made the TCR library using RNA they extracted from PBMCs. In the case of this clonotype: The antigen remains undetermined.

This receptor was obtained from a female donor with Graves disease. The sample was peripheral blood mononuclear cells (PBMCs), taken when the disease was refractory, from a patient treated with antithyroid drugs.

The CDR3 DNA sequence: TGTGCCAGCAGCAGAGACGGACGGTTCGGAACTGGAAACACCATATATTTT. Amino acid sequence: CASSRDGRFGTGNTIYF. This rearrangement joins TRBV5-5 to TRBJ1-3; D gene uncertain. Germline V gene data show CDR1 as SGHKS and CDR2 as YYEKEE (reference sequence). V was shortened by 4 bases and J by 2 bases, with 19 bases between the two germline ends. The CDR3 spans 17 residues.